This T cell receptor (beta chain) was captured in a study of T cells after yellow fever vaccination. It was through 5'RACE template switching that TCR cDNA was made, with a universal primer site and UMIs added. TCRdb independently ran MiXCR on the 5' RACE reads; one entry per CDR3 protein. The sample consists of about 220,000 distinct CDR3 sequences, about 7% of them appearing once. Study outcomes and limitations: Researchers report a weaker secondary response that nonetheless peaked faster, day 5 versus 15. Overall, a small share of clonotypes was seen in both CD4 and CD8 compartments. Post-booster repertoires contained most primary-vaccination clones again (approximately 95% CD4, roughly 90% CD8).

This clonotype was picked up a small number of times. Its antigen is not identified. V was clipped by 10 bases and J by 0 bases, with 9 bases between them. The CDR3 loop spans 12 amino acids. The germline V gene has CDR1 MNHEY and CDR2 SVGEGT. The V gene is TRBV6-2 or TRBV6-3, the J gene TRBJ1-1, with D perhaps matching TRBD1 (5 bases). The input for sequencing was CD4+ T cells sorted from PBMCs, taken on the day of the yellow fever booster vaccination. The receptor was derived from a man aged 30-40 years who received the YFV17D yellow fever vaccine. The CDR3 here is CATGTVNTEAFF. The CDR3 nucleotides read TGTGCCACCGGGACCGTGAACACTGAAGCTTTCTTT.